Listed here is a single TCR beta chain. Germline CDR1 reads KGHDR; CDR2 reads SFDVKD. This CDR3 has 12 amino acids. Deletions cut 3 bases from V and 7 bases from J, with 3 bases between. The source of the sample is a study of T cell responses to AZD1222 COVID-19 vaccine. Data came from immunoSEQ multiplex PCR; TCRdb stores just in-frame clones and leaves some out. The data hold approximately 140,000 clones, with 91% observed a single time. The gene calls are TRBV24-1 and TRBJ1-6; no definite D call. The sequence came from an adult in good health. Here the sequenced sample was peripheral blood, taken on day 0 of AZD1222 vaccination. The CDR3 DNA reads TGTGCCACCAGTGATCGCAATTCACCCCTCCACTTT. Translated: CATSDRNSPLHF.